The present T cell receptor (beta chain) was sequenced within a study of CD8 T cells in Susac syndrome. Looking at the study overall: Sequenced Susac syndrome patients included about six with clinically active disease and 8 or 9 in remission.

Reverse transcription used roughly 0.45 to 1 ug RNA and random hexamers. The immunoSEQ assay covered 54 Vbeta and 13 Jbeta segments for CDR3. TCRdb analysed the immunoSEQ multiplex PCR reads with MiXCR anew, one entry per CDR3 protein. The sample yields tens of thousands of distinct CDR3 sequences, more than 85% seen once. V lost 1 base and J lost 6, with 9 bases in between. CDR3 size: 12 residues. Per germline, CDR1 DFQATT and CDR2 SNEGSKA (reference sequence). Sequencing of TCR beta was undertaken in CD8+ and CD4+ T cells derived from blood. This clonotype was sampled from a human donor with Susac syndrome. Sample: CD4+ T cells from PBMCs. The rearrangement uses TRBV20-1 and TRBJ1-1; possibly TRBD1 for D (5 bases). CDR3 loop: CSARVQGAEAFF. The CDR3 DNA reads TGCAGTGCTAGAGTCCAGGGCGCTGAAGCTTTCTTT.